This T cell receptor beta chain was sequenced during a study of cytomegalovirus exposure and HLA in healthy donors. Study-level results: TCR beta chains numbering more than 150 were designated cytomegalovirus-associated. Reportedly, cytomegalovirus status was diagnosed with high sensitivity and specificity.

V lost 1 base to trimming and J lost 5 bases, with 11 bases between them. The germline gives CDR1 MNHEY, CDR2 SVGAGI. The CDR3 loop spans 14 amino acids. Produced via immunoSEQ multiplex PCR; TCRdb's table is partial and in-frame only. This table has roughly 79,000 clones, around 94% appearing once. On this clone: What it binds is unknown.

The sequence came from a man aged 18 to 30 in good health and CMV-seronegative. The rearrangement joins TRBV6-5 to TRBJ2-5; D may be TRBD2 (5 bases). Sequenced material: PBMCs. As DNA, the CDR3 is TGTGCCAGCAGTTACTTCCGTGGAGGCGAGACCCAGTACTTC. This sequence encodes CASSYFRGGETQYF.